This TCR beta chain was recovered during a study of OX40 agonist ivuxolimab in advanced cancers. Across the whole study: Dose-escalation patients had hepatocellular carcinoma, melanoma, renal cell or head and neck cancer. General study findings and limits: People who partly responded at 0.1-3.0 mg/kg had some of the least clonal expansion seen.

Profiled with immunoSEQ multiplex PCR; TCRdb holds only in-frame clones, not every one. The data show about 55,000 clones, 80% seen once. Remarks on this clone: Its antigen is as yet unknown.

The TCR comes from an adult with an advanced solid tumor such as melanoma, head and neck, liver or kidney cancer. The source material was CD4+ or CD8+ T cells sorted from blood, sampled in a trial of the OX40 agonist ivuxolimab.

The CDR3 DNA sequence: TGTGCCAGCAGCTTAGGTGCTAGCGGCTACAATGAGCAGTTCTTC. Encoded protein: CASSLGASGYNEQFF. The chain employs TRBV7-9 and TRBJ2-1, with TRBD2 matching 7 bases. CDR1 SEHNR and CDR2 FQNEAQ come from the germline V gene (reference sequence). The CDR3 is made up of 15 amino acids. J lost 3 bases, V lost 1 base, and 3 bases had no gene match.